These T cell receptor beta chains were read from a single sample in a study of T cell responses to AZD1222 COVID-19 vaccine. The repertoire was sequenced with immunoSEQ multiplex PCR; TCRdb's copy has only in-frame clones and lacks some. The profile shows approximately 120,000 clones, more than 80% of them singletons. The sample was peripheral blood, taken on day 0 of AZD1222 vaccination. These receptor sequences come from an adult in good health. Both conserved end residues are part of each CDR3.

v_call: TRBV9; j_call: TRBJ1-3; cdr3_aa: CASSVEYVTGRGNTIYF
v_call: TRBV9; j_call: TRBJ2-7; cdr3_aa: CASSVRTSGYLEQYF
v_call: TRBV9; j_call: TRBJ2-4; cdr3_aa: CASSVEGQSIIQYF
v_call: TRBV19; j_call: TRBJ1-1; cdr3_aa: CATLVGGLGNTEAFF
v_call: TRBV5-1; j_call: TRBJ2-1; cdr3_aa: CASSLWTSGNQGSYNEQFF
v_call: TRBV6-5; j_call: TRBJ2-7; cdr3_aa: CASSPTFGSYEQYF
v_call: TRBV19; j_call: TRBJ2-7; cdr3_aa: CASSLGAGRALEQYF
v_call: TRBV9; j_call: TRBJ2-5; cdr3_aa: CASSVGPRPGVETQYF
v_call: TRBV6-5; j_call: TRBJ1-1; cdr3_aa: CASTKHPTENTEAFF
v_call: TRBV19; j_call: TRBJ2-7; cdr3_aa: CASSMGTEAYEQYF
v_call: TRBV29-1; j_call: TRBJ2-7; cdr3_aa: CSVEDPGTGLYF
v_call: TRBV27; j_call: TRBJ1-2; cdr3_aa: CATGDGTAYGYTF
v_call: TRBV29-1; j_call: TRBJ1-5; cdr3_aa: CSVGQDSNQPQHF
v_call: TRBV6-5; j_call: TRBJ2-1; cdr3_aa: CASSLAAGGVEQFF
v_call: TRBV12-3/TRBV12-4; j_call: TRBJ2-2; cdr3_aa: CASSYLGGELFF